The present T cell receptor (beta chain) was sequenced within a study of blood T cell repertoires in COVID-19. Study information: Acute and convalescent COVID-19 samples came from the United States, Italy and Spain.

Germline V gene data show CDR1 as SGHNT and CDR2 as YENEEA. The trim removed 2 bases at V and 5 bases at J, leaving 3 bases unmatched. The CDR3 has 15 residues. Some clones are missing from TCRdb's copy, which holds only in-frame ones; the method was immunoSEQ multiplex PCR. The profile shows 150,000 to 200,000 clones, about 83% of them singletons. What was sequenced was peripheral blood. This clonotype was sampled from a young man with active or convalescent COVID-19. This sequence joins TRBV11-3 and TRBJ2-7; 13 positions agree with TRBD2. The CDR3 loop is CASSLRGLAGDEQYF. CDR3 DNA: TGTGCCAGCAGCTTAAGAGGACTAGCGGGAGACGAGCAGTACTTC.